Shown below are 28 T cell receptor beta chains from a single sample sequenced in a study of early T cells in non-severe SARS-CoV-2 infection. TCRdb itself ran the 5' RACE reads through MiXCR, one entry per CDR3 protein. Here the sample spans about 63,000 distinct CDR3 sequences, 10% to 15% being singletons. The sample consisted of whole blood. All receptors come from an adult who was a healthcare worker with PCR-confirmed SARS-CoV-2 infection or an uninfected control (not recorded which).

This clonotype was detected a few times. The chain combines TRBV7-9 with TRBJ2-5; D is perhaps TRBD1 (6 bases). The CDR3 runs to 14 residues. V was cut by 6 bases and J by 5 bases, with 16 bases left in between. Germline lookup yields CDR1 SEHNR and CDR2 FQNEAQ (reference sequence). The CDR3 sequence is CASRSTGIGETQYF. CDR3 coding DNA: TGTGCCAGCAGATCAACAGGGATCGGGGAGACCCAGTACTTC.

This chain uses TRBV10-1 with TRBJ1-1; D is unresolved. This CDR3 region has 13 residues. Trimming took 0 bases from V and 7 from J, leaving 9 bases between them. Germline CDR1 WNHNN, CDR2 SYGVQD (reference sequence). CDR3 in amino acids: CASSESSQYEAFF. CDR3 nucleotides: TGCGCCAGCAGTGAGTCCAGCCAGTATGAAGCTTTCTTT.

V is TRBV5-6 and J is TRBJ2-1, with D perhaps matching TRBD1 (6 bases). V lost 5 bases, J lost 9 bases, and 24 bases lay in between. CDR1 is SGHDT, CDR2 YYEEEE, per germline. The CDR3 loop spans 16 amino acids. CDR3 nucleotides: TGTGCCAGCAGAACTTTTACAGGGTTCTCCATTCTTGAGCAGTTCTTC. Its protein product is CASRTFTGFSILEQFF.

Ten or more counts support this clonotype. The J gene is TRBJ2-3, the V gene TRBV6-2 or TRBV6-3, with TRBD2 matching 7 bases. The V segment lost 7 bases and the J segment 3 bases; nucleotides outside the gene matches: 10. CDR3 length: 15 amino acids. Germline lookup yields CDR1 MNHEY and CDR2 SVGEGT. The CDR3 DNA sequence: TGTGCCAGCACCCAGGGTCTAGCGGAGACAGATACGCAGTATTTT. It encodes CASTQGLAETDTQYF.

This clonotype was counted at least ten times. J is TRBJ1-1 and V is TRBV6-6, with a tentative D call TRBD1 (6 bases). Germline CDR1 and CDR2: MNHNY and SVGAGI (reference sequence). The CDR3 is 13 residues long. Trimming removed 5 bases at V and 7 bases at J, with 14 bases between. CDR3 amino acids: CASSTRTENEAFF. The CDR3 region has the DNA TGTGCCAGCAGTACCCGGACAGAGAATGAAGCTTTCTTT.

This clonotype was seen repeatedly, ten times or more. V usage is TRBV6-5 and J usage is TRBJ1-4, with unresolved D. The CDR3 is made up of 11 amino acids. Trimming took off 10 bases at V and 6 bases at J, with 9 bases between the two ends. The germline gives CDR1 MNHEY, CDR2 SVGAGI. This CDR3 is CATGSHEKLFF. The CDR3 DNA sequence: TGTGCCACCGGTTCCCATGAAAAACTGTTTTTT.

This clonotype showed up many times. The rearrangement joins TRBV5-5 to TRBJ2-1; D is uncertain. CDR1 and CDR2 (germline): SGHKS, YYEKEE (reference sequence). V lost 0 bases and J lost 4, with 5 bases in between. The CDR3 covers 13 residues. The CDR3 region has the DNA TGTGCCAGCAGCTTGGGACCTTACAATGAGCAGTTCTTC. Its protein is CASSLGPYNEQFF.

This clonotype has at least ten counts. The J gene is TRBJ2-1, the V gene TRBV10-3, with D possibly being TRBD1 (6 bases). Trimming shortened V by 6 bases and J by 4 bases, and 10 bases separated the two germline ends. Germline V gene sequence: CDR1 ENHRY, CDR2 SYGVKD. The CDR3 spans 13 residues. In nucleotides, the CDR3 is TGTGCCATCAGGGGGGCCCCTTACAATGAGCAGTTCTTC. This codes for CAIRGAPYNEQFF.

Many counts were recorded for this clonotype. The DNA for the CDR3 is TGTGCCAGCAGCCCCGAGGGGACTGAAGCTTTCTTT. Translating it yields CASSPEGTEAFF. The rearrangement uses TRBV4-2 and TRBJ1-1; D is possibly TRBD1 (5 bases). CDR1 is LGHNA and CDR2 is YNFKEQ in the germline V gene. The CDR3 spans 12 residues. The ends were cut back, 4 bases at V and 5 bases at J, with 8 bases in the middle.

The sample holds many counts of this clonotype. This chain links TRBV5-4 with TRBJ2-7; D might be TRBD1 (6 bases). The CDR3 is made up of 15 amino acids. The ends were cut back, 4 bases at V and 5 bases at J, with 19 bases in the middle. CDR1 SGHNT and CDR2 YYREEE come from the germline V gene (reference sequence). The CDR3 DNA reads as TGTGCCAGCAGCAGAAACAGGGAAATTCTAGACGAGCAGTACTTC. Protein product: CASSRNREILDEQYF.

The chain has TRBV12-3 or TRBV12-4 and TRBJ2-3, with 7 bases matching TRBD1. The CDR3 covers 16 residues. The trim removed 7 bases at V and 0 bases at J, leaving 10 bases unmatched. The CDR3 nucleotides read TGTGCCAGCATCAGCAGGGGGATCTGGAGCACAGATACGCAGTATTTT. Amino acid sequence: CASISRGIWSTDTQYF.

The sample holds many counts of this clonotype. The chain employs TRBV7-9 and TRBJ2-2; D call uncertain. This CDR3 region has 12 residues. Trimming pared 1 base from V and 5 bases from J, leaving 2 bases between. Per germline, CDR1 SEHNR and CDR2 FQNEAQ (reference sequence). CDR3 amino acids: CASSLVTGELFF. In nucleotides, the CDR3 is TGTGCCAGCAGCTTAGTTACCGGGGAGCTGTTTTTT. Full variable domain (missing parts from reference TRBV7-9 and TRBJ2-2): DTGVSQNPRHKITKRGQNVTFRCDPISEHNRLYWYRQTLGQGPEFLTYFQNEAQLEKSRLLSDRFSAERPKGSFSTLEIQRTEQGDSAMYLCASSLVTGELFFGEGSRLTVL.

The sample holds many counts of this clonotype. J is TRBJ1-5 and V is TRBV27; tentative D call: TRBD1 (6 bases). V was shortened by 5 bases and J by 5 bases, with 13 bases between the two germline ends. This CDR3 spans 14 amino acids. Germline V gives CDR1 MNHEY, CDR2 SMNVEV (reference sequence). The CDR3 DNA follows: TGTGCCAGCAGTCTCCAGGGGTTGCATCAGCCCCAGCATTTT. As protein: CASSLQGLHQPQHF.

This clonotype appeared many times. This chain connects TRBV6-2 or TRBV6-3 to TRBJ1-2; D not resolved. This CDR3 has 12 residues. The germline V and J ends were trimmed by 7 bases and 6 bases, with 12 bases remaining between them. Germline V gene data show CDR1 as MNHEY and CDR2 as SVGEGT. Here the CDR3 DNA reads TGTGCCAGCAACGAAGACGGGGATGGCTACACCTTC. Protein product: CASNEDGDGYTF.

This clonotype came up many times. This chain connects TRBV15 to TRBJ2-3; 8 nucleotides line up with TRBD2. CDR3 size: 15 residues. Trimming at V came to 3 bases and at J to 4 bases, leaving 6 bases not matched to a gene. Germline values: CDR1 LNHNV, CDR2 YYDKDF (reference sequence). CDR3 sequence reads: CATSSPGGAADTQYF. The CDR3 region has the DNA TGTGCCACCAGCAGCCCGGGGGGGGCCGCAGATACGCAGTATTTT.

This clonotype is deemed medium-sized. The chain carries TRBV29-1 and TRBJ2-7; perhaps TRBD1 as D (6 bases). The germline V gene has CDR1 SQVTM and CDR2 ANQGSEA. Trimming removed 4 bases from V and 3 bases from J, with 13 bases in between. This CDR3 contains 13 residues. The CDR3 loop reads CSVVERGYYEQYF. The CDR3 bases are TGCAGCGTTGTGGAAAGGGGGTACTACGAGCAGTACTTC.

This clonotype was recorded a few times. The V and J genes are TRBV6-6 and TRBJ2-7, with 7 bases lining up with TRBD1. Germline CDR1 reads MNHNY; CDR2 reads SVGAGI (reference sequence). The CDR3 has 16 amino acids. V was clipped by 2 bases and J by 7 bases; unmatched bases: 14. In DNA form, the CDR3 reads TGTGCCAGCAGTTACCGAATGCTGGACAGGACCCAGGAGCAGTACTTC. The encoded protein is CASSYRMLDRTQEQYF.

The chain is built from TRBV29-1 and TRBJ2-7; a weak D match, TRBD1 (6 bases). This CDR3 spans 11 amino acids. Germline V lookup: CDR1 SQVTM, CDR2 ANQGSEA. Trimming left V 6 bases short and J 5 bases short, with 11 bases between. CDR3 in DNA: TGCAGCGTGGCCAGGGGAGACGAGCAGTACTTC. Translation gives CSVARGDEQYF.

This clonotype came up many times. This chain connects TRBV4-3 to TRBJ2-7; a possible D gene is TRBD2 (7 bases). Trimming shortened V by 0 bases and J by 6 bases, and 15 bases separated the two germline ends. CDR3 length: 15 amino acids. Germline values: CDR1 LGHNA, CDR2 YSLEER. CDR3: CASSQESGGPGEQYF. The CDR3, as DNA: TGCGCCAGCAGCCAAGAATCCGGGGGGCCCGGCGAGCAGTACTTC.

This clonotype occurred a few times. The chain employs TRBV12-3 or TRBV12-4 and TRBJ1-1; 7 bases agree with TRBD1. V gave up 8 bases and J gave up 1 base; unmatched junction bases: 10. There are 15 residues in the CDR3. The CDR3 DNA follows: TGTGCCAGCGCAATGACAGGGAGGGGGAACACTGAAGCTTTCTTT. Translated: CASAMTGRGNTEAFF.

The chain is built from TRBV12-3 or TRBV12-4 and TRBJ2-5; 10 bases agree with TRBD2. The CDR3 has 15 residues. V lost 6 bases and J lost 5; bases outside the gene matches: 9. This chain's CDR3 is CASSSTRAGGETQYF. The DNA of the CDR3 is TGTGCCAGCAGCTCGACCCGAGCGGGAGGGGAGACCCAGTACTTC.

The sample holds many counts of this clonotype. The chain employs TRBV4-1 and TRBJ1-5; D is unresolved. Germline V gives CDR1 MGHRA, CDR2 YSYEKL. V lost 0 bases, J lost 1 base, and 10 bases lay in between. CDR3 size: 16 residues. The CDR3 DNA follows: TGCGCCAGCAGCCAAGATCGGACGGCGAGCAATCAGCCCCAGCATTTT. It codes for CASSQDRTASNQPQHF.

This clonotype was recorded only once. V is TRBV5-4 and J is TRBJ1-6, with unresolved D. V was pared by 1 base and J by 6 bases, with 8 bases between. CDR3 length: 14 amino acids. Germline lookup yields CDR1 SGHNT and CDR2 YYREEE (reference sequence). CDR3 sequence reads: CASSLRRTNSPLHF. The CDR3 region has the DNA TGTGCCAGCAGCTTGAGAAGAACTAATTCACCCCTCCACTTT.

Notes on this clonotype: Mismatch with germline at one junction end may stem from a read error. V and J are TRBV5-6 and TRBJ1-1; perhaps TRBD1 as D (6 bases). Germline V gene lookup returns CDR1 SGHDT and CDR2 YYEEEE. CDR3 length: 17 amino acids. The CDR3 is CTSSHRNQQGYLAEAFF. CDR3 coding DNA: TGTACCAGCAGCCACAGAAATCAACAGGGTTATTTGGCTGAAGCTTTCTTT. Based on the CDR3 plus reference TRBV5-6 and TRBJ1-1, the full variable domain is DAGVTQSPTHLIKTRGQQVTLRCSPKSGHDTVSWYQQALGQGPQFIFQYYEEEERQRGNFPDRFSGHQFPNYSSELNVNALLLGDSALYLCTSSHRNQQGYLAEAFFGQGTRLTVV.

In its sample, this clonotype was seen a few times. This chain uses TRBV6-2 or TRBV6-3 with TRBJ1-4; D gene unclear. Germline-derived CDR1 and CDR2 are MNHEY and SVGEGT. V gave up 8 bases and J gave up 7 bases, with 11 bases separating them. This CDR3 has 12 amino acids. The CDR3 DNA reads as TGTGCCAGCGGAAGACAAGGTGAAAAACTGTTTTTT. It specifies CASGRQGEKLFF.

This clonotype was detected many times. This chain joins TRBV29-1 and TRBJ2-7; unclear D gene. In germline, CDR1 is SQVTM, CDR2 ANQGSEA. The CDR3 contains 12 residues. The germline V and J ends were trimmed by 2 bases and 3 bases, with 8 bases remaining between them. The CDR3 sequence is CSVESQYYEQYF. The CDR3 DNA is TGCAGCGTTGAAAGTCAGTACTACGAGCAGTACTTC.

This clonotype was found a few times. The CDR3: CSVEGDSYEQYF. The CDR3 DNA is TGCAGCGTGGAGGGGGATTCCTACGAGCAGTACTTC. This chain uses TRBV29-1 with TRBJ2-7; D is perhaps TRBD1 or TRBD2 (6 bases each). This CDR3 region has 12 residues. Trimming cost V 6 bases and J 1 base, with 10 bases left between them. Germline V gene data show CDR1 as SQVTM and CDR2 as ANQGSEA.

The sample holds many counts of this clonotype. This sequence joins TRBV19 and TRBJ1-2; TRBD1 matches 12 bases. This CDR3 is built from 15 residues. With 3 bases clipped from V and 8 bases from J, the junction kept 7 bases outside the gene matches. The germline CDR1 and CDR2 sequences are LNHDA and SQIVND (reference sequence). For the CDR3, the DNA is TGTGCCAGTAGTATCCAACCGGGACAGGGGGCCGGCTACACCTTC. Its translation is CASSIQPGQGAGYTF. The variable domain in full, with the rest retrieved from reference TRBV19 and TRBJ1-2, is DGGITQSPKYLFRKEGQNVTLSCEQNLNHDAMYWYRQDPGQGLRLIYYSQIVNDFQKGDIAEGYSVSREKKESFPLTVTSAQKNPTAFYLCASSIQPGQGAGYTFGSGTRLTVV.